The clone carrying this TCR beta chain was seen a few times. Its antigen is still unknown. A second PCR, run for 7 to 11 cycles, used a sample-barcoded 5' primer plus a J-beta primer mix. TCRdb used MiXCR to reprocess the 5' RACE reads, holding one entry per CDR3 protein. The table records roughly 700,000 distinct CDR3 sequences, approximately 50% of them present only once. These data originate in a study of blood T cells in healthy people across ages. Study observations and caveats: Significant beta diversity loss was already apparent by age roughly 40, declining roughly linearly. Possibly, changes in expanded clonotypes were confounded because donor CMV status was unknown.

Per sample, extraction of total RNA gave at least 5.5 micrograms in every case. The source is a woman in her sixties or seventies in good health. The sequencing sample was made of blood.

This CDR3 reads CASSQDFGHPEGYTF. As DNA, the CDR3 is TGCGCCAGCAGCCAAGATTTCGGGCACCCGGAAGGCTACACCTTC. The chain employs TRBV4-3 and TRBJ1-2; D not certain. Trimming stripped 0 bases from V and 8 bases from J, with 16 bases between. The CDR3 contains 15 residues. Germline V gene lookup returns CDR1 LGHNA and CDR2 YSLEER.